Listed below are T cell receptor beta chains from one sample, sequenced in a study of shared clonotypes between healthy human individuals. The data were produced by immunoSEQ multiplex PCR, yet TCRdb's version contains in-frame clones alone and is incomplete. The sample contains 2.3 million or so clones, 90% to 95% of which appear only once. Sample: naive CD4+ T cells from PBMCs. Receptor source: a man between 18 and 35 years old in good health. Some clones in this sample may be carry-over from other donors' samples. Each CDR3 is given with its conserved first and last residue. Each record gives: D gene, clone size, V gene, J gene, CDR3 DNA, CDR3 protein. The D gene is left open where the match is weak. Not all rows give a size; the values are once, few, many and, for expanded clones, a class.

d_gene: TRBD1
abundance: -
v_gene: TRBV15
j_gene: TRBJ1-4
CDR3nt: TGTGCCACCAGCAGAGTAGACAGGGACAATGAAAAACTGTTTTTT
CDR3aa: CATSRVDRDNEKLFF

d_gene: -
abundance: -
v_gene: TRBV28
j_gene: TRBJ1-2
CDR3nt: TGTGCCAGCAGTTTGATGGTCAGGGAAGACTATGGCTACACCTTC
CDR3aa: CASSLMVREDYGYTF

d_gene: TRBD2
abundance: -
v_gene: TRBV28
j_gene: TRBJ2-1
CDR3nt: TGTGCCAGCAGCTCCCCTACCGGGACTAGCGGGAGAGATGAGCAGTTCTTC
CDR3aa: CASSSPTGTSGRDEQFF

d_gene: -
abundance: -
v_gene: TRBV29-1
j_gene: TRBJ1-2
CDR3nt: TGCAGCGTTGATGGGCAGGGAGGTGGCTACACCTTC
CDR3aa: CSVDGQGGGYTF

d_gene: -
abundance: -
v_gene: TRBV5-1
j_gene: TRBJ2-7
CDR3nt: TGCGCCAGCAACCCAGGACCGAGCTCCTACGAGCAGTACTTC
CDR3aa: CASNPGPSSYEQYF

d_gene: TRBD1
abundance: once
v_gene: TRBV5-4
j_gene: TRBJ1-1
CDR3nt: TGTGCCAGCAGCTTTCCGGGACAGGGGGCCGCTGAAGCTTTCTTT
CDR3aa: CASSFPGQGAAEAFF

d_gene: -
abundance: once
v_gene: TRBV9
j_gene: TRBJ1-5
CDR3nt: TGTGCCAGCAGCGTCGAGGGGACCAATCAGCCCCAGCATTTT
CDR3aa: CASSVEGTNQPQHF

d_gene: TRBD2
abundance: -
v_gene: TRBV27
j_gene: TRBJ2-7
CDR3nt: TGTGCCAGCCGTACTTTAGCGGGAGGGGAGCAGTACTTC
CDR3aa: CASRTLAGGEQYF

d_gene: -
abundance: -
v_gene: TRBV6-6
j_gene: TRBJ1-2
CDR3nt: TGTGCCAGCAGTCCGGTTGGGGTGGAAGGCTACACCTTC
CDR3aa: CASSPVGVEGYTF

d_gene: -
abundance: -
v_gene: TRBV11-2
j_gene: TRBJ1-2
CDR3nt: TGTGCCAGCAGCCCGGGGCTTTTTTATGGCTACACCTTC
CDR3aa: CASSPGLFYGYTF

d_gene: TRBD1
abundance: -
v_gene: TRBV18
j_gene: TRBJ1-4
CDR3nt: TGTGCCAGCTCACACCCCGGGCAGGGGGCGAGAGAAAAACTGTTTTTT
CDR3aa: CASSHPGQGAREKLFF

d_gene: -
abundance: -
v_gene: TRBV29-1
j_gene: TRBJ1-3
CDR3nt: TGCAGCGTCGCGGGACTGAACTCTGGAAACACCATATATTTT
CDR3aa: CSVAGLNSGNTIYF

d_gene: -
abundance: -
v_gene: TRBV5-1
j_gene: TRBJ1-3
CDR3nt: TGCGCCAGCAGCTTGCGAGCGGACACCCAAGGTGGGAACACCATATATTTT
CDR3aa: CASSLRADTQGGNTIYF

d_gene: -
abundance: -
v_gene: TRBV7-2
j_gene: TRBJ2-1
CDR3nt: TGTGCCAGCAGCTTAGCATATGGAGACAATGAGCAGTTCTTC
CDR3aa: CASSLAYGDNEQFF

d_gene: -
abundance: -
v_gene: TRBV7-8
j_gene: TRBJ1-5
CDR3nt: TGTGCCAGCAGCGGAGCGTATAGCAATCAGCCCCAGCATTTT
CDR3aa: CASSGAYSNQPQHF

d_gene: -
abundance: -
v_gene: TRBV10-1
j_gene: TRBJ1-1
CDR3nt: TGCGCCAGTGACAAACACGGAACTGAAGCTTTCTTT
CDR3aa: CASDKHGTEAFF

d_gene: -
abundance: -
v_gene: TRBV5-1
j_gene: TRBJ1-1
CDR3nt: TGCGCCAGCAGCTTGGTCCCAGGACGTGAAGCTTTCTTT
CDR3aa: CASSLVPGREAFF

d_gene: -
abundance: -
v_gene: TRBV9
j_gene: TRBJ2-7
CDR3nt: TGTGCCAGCACCAGGACACCTGACTCCTACGAGCAGTACTTC
CDR3aa: CASTRTPDSYEQYF

d_gene: TRBD2
abundance: -
v_gene: TRBV7-3
j_gene: TRBJ2-2
CDR3nt: TGTGCCAGCAGCTTCGGGACTAGTGCGAACACCGGGGAGCTGTTTTTT
CDR3aa: CASSFGTSANTGELFF

d_gene: -
abundance: -
v_gene: TRBV11-2
j_gene: TRBJ2-7
CDR3nt: TGTGCCAGCAGCTTAGCAGGGTCTTGGGAGCAGTACTTC
CDR3aa: CASSLAGSWEQYF

d_gene: -
abundance: -
v_gene: TRBV6-5
j_gene: TRBJ2-1
CDR3nt: TGTGCCAGCAGTTATTCCGGGCCCGGTGGGCAGTTCTTC
CDR3aa: CASSYSGPGGQFF

d_gene: -
abundance: -
v_gene: TRBV5-1
j_gene: TRBJ2-7
CDR3nt: TGCGCCAGCAGCTTGGCGTCGGCAGGGAACGAGCAGTACTTC
CDR3aa: CASSLASAGNEQYF

d_gene: -
abundance: -
v_gene: TRBV9
j_gene: TRBJ1-4
CDR3nt: TGTGCCAGCAGCGCCGCCGTGATCGAGGGAAGTGAAAAACTGTTTTTT
CDR3aa: CASSAAVIEGSEKLFF

d_gene: TRBD2
abundance: -
v_gene: TRBV27
j_gene: TRBJ2-5
CDR3nt: TGTGCCAGCATCGGACTAGCGGGGACACAAGAGACCCAGTACTTC
CDR3aa: CASIGLAGTQETQYF

d_gene: -
abundance: -
v_gene: TRBV6-5
j_gene: TRBJ1-2
CDR3nt: TGTGCCAGCAGCTCCCAGGGTCAAAGGGGCTACACCTTC
CDR3aa: CASSSQGQRGYTF

d_gene: -
abundance: -
v_gene: TRBV7-9
j_gene: TRBJ2-5
CDR3nt: TGTGCCAGCAGCCCAATAAGAAGAACTGGGGGAGGCTCGGAGACCCAGTACTTC
CDR3aa: CASSPIRRTGGGSETQYF

d_gene: -
abundance: -
v_gene: TRBV27
j_gene: TRBJ2-7
CDR3nt: TGTGCCAGCAGTTTAGGGCGGTTCTCCTACGAGCAGTACTTC
CDR3aa: CASSLGRFSYEQYF

d_gene: -
abundance: -
v_gene: TRBV27
j_gene: TRBJ2-2
CDR3nt: TGTGCCAGCAGTCTAACGCTGGCGACGAACACCGGGGAGCTGTTTTTT
CDR3aa: CASSLTLATNTGELFF

d_gene: -
abundance: -
v_gene: TRBV9
j_gene: TRBJ2-1
CDR3nt: TGTGCCAGCAGCGTAGGCACCACGGGTGGGAGCTCCTACAATGAGCAGTTCTTC
CDR3aa: CASSVGTTGGSSYNEQFF

d_gene: TRBD1
abundance: -
v_gene: TRBV28
j_gene: TRBJ1-2
CDR3nt: TGTGCCAGCAGCAGCAGCGGGACAGGCCTTCACATAATCCCCTATGGCTACACCTTC
CDR3aa: CASSSSGTGLHIIPYGYTF

d_gene: TRBD1
abundance: -
v_gene: TRBV6-5
j_gene: TRBJ2-1
CDR3nt: TGTGCCAGCAGTTTTCTCGGGACAGGGGGCTACAATGAGCAGTTCTTC
CDR3aa: CASSFLGTGGYNEQFF

d_gene: -
abundance: -
v_gene: TRBV7-6
j_gene: TRBJ1-5
CDR3nt: TGTGCCAGCAGCCCCCGCGGGGGTAGCAATCAGCCCCAGCATTTT
CDR3aa: CASSPRGGSNQPQHF